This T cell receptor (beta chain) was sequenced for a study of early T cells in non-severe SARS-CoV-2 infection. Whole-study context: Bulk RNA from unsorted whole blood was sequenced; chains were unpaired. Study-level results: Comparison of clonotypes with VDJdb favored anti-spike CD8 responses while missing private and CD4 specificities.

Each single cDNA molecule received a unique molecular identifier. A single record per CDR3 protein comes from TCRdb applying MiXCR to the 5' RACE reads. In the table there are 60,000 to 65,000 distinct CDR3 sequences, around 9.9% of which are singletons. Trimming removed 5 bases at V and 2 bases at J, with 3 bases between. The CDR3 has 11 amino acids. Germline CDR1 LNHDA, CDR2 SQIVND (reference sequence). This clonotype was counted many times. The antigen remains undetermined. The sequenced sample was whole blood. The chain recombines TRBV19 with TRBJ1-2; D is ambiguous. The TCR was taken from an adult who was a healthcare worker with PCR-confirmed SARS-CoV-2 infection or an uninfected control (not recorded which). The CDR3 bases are TGTGCCAGTAGTCCAAACTATGGCTACACCTTC. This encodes CASSPNYGYTF.